This T cell receptor beta chain was recorded in a study of blood T cell repertoires in COVID-19. At the level of the study: The United States, Italy and Spain provided the acute and convalescent COVID-19 samples. From T cells, B-cell-depleted T cells, or PBMCs came the material, which was cDNA or gDNA.

The CDR3 is 13 residues long. Germline-derived CDR1 and CDR2 are SGHTA and FQGTGA. With 5 bases removed from V and 1 base from J, the gap between germline ends came to 9 bases. Profiling relied on immunoSEQ multiplex PCR, and the TCRdb table lists in-frame clones only, not all of them. This repertoire shows approximately 120,000 clones, around 85% found once; its top ten account for 2.5% to 3.5%. Seattle's cohort entered during active infection and was followed longitudinally. The chain combines TRBV7-3 with TRBJ2-7; D uncertain. The sequencing input was peripheral blood. This clonotype originated in a woman older than 75 with COVID-19, enrolled during active disease. The DNA of the CDR3 is TGTGCCAGCAGCCCAAGAGTTTCCTACGAGCAGTACTTC. This sequence encodes CASSPRVSYEQYF. Full variable domain (outside the CDR3, taken from reference TRBV7-3 and TRBJ2-7): GAGVSQTPSNKVTEKGKYVELRCDPISGHTALYWYRQSLGQGPEFLIYFQGTGAADDSGLPNDRFFAVRPEGSVSTLKIQRTERGDSAVYLCASSPRVSYEQYFGPGTRLTVT.